This T cell receptor beta chain stems from a study of metastatic and nonmetastatic thyroid tumors. Study in general: Comparison of repertoires was carried out across blood and tumor or nodule tissue from malignant and benign thyroid patients.

As originally analysed: Construction of a distant-metastasis classifier for papillary thyroid cancer relied on CDR3 differences across clinicopathological groups. Using MiXCR, TCRdb re-called clones from the PCR reads. Here the V and J calls rest on TCRdb's processing, not on the authors' analysis. The sample includes roughly 29,000 clones, about 25% of them seen just once. Treatment of any kind had been given to no patient before thyroid surgery. Points from the study as a whole: Significantly higher TCR beta diversity was reportedly seen in malignant thyroid tumors than benign nodules, in blood and tumor.

Trimming removed 4 bases at V and 3 bases at J, with 16 bases between. The CDR3 runs 15 residues. The germline V gene has CDR1 SGHRS and CDR2 YFSETQ. On this clone itself: Antigen: not known.

The receptor was isolated from a female donor with papillary thyroid cancer or a benign thyroid nodule (not recorded which). Some clones in this sample may be carry-over from other donors' samples. The genes are TRBV5-1 and TRBJ1-1, with D possibly matching TRBD1 (5 bases). Sequenced sample: blood. The CDR3 DNA is TGCGCCAGCAGCAGGGGTGGAGAAGGTGACACTGAAGCTTTCTTT. Translating gives CASSRGGEGDTEAFF. Full variable domain (rest looked up from reference TRBV5-1 and TRBJ1-1): KAGVTQTPRYLIKTRGQQVTLSCSPISGHRSVSWYQQTPGQGLQFLFEYFSETQRNKGNFPGRFSGRQFSNSRSEMNVSTLELGDSALYLCASSRGGEGDTEAFFGQGTRLTVV.